This TCR beta chain was retrieved from a study of blood T cell repertoires in COVID-19. Overall study: The analysed material was cDNA or gDNA that came from T cells, B-cell-depleted T cells, or PBMCs.

Assay used: immunoSEQ multiplex PCR; TCRdb lists only in-frame clones, some missing. Found here are about 270,000 clones, 88% of them singletons; the top ten hold 4%. Trimming shortened V by 5 bases and J by 6 bases, and 26 bases separated the two germline ends. The CDR3 covers 17 residues. The V gene's germline CDR1 is SGHTA and CDR2 FQGNSA. This clone has more than one count but fewer than ten. V is TRBV7-2 and J is TRBJ2-7, with D perhaps TRBD2 (5 bases). The sequence derives from a man aged 55 to 70 who had recovered from COVID-19. Input material: peripheral blood. The CDR3 loop reads CASSPAPEGSAPREQYF. CDR3 coding DNA: TGTGCCAGCAGCCCCGCCCCCGAAGGGAGCGCCCCGCGCGAGCAGTACTTC.